The 12 T cell receptor beta chains below were found in one sample sequenced in a study of T cells in Graves' hyperthyroidism and ophthalmopathy. Amplified TCR beta CDR3 regions came from RNA transcripts. The HTBI primer set drove a first-round RT-PCR of the TCR CDR3. TCRdb called the multiplex PCR reads again in MiXCR, with one record for every CDR3 protein. The repertoire holds 300,000 to 450,000 distinct CDR3 sequences, more than 13% seen once, with about 33% in the top ten. Sequenced sample: blood. The source is a woman aged 30 to 39 with Graves' hyperthyroidism.

This clonotype was detected many times. J is TRBJ2-3 and V is TRBV5-1; TRBD2 matches at 7 bases. V shed 0 bases, J shed 8 bases, and the junction held 6 bases outside the gene matches. CDR3 length equals 14 residues. Germline CDR1 and CDR2: SGHRS and YFSETQ. CDR3 sequence (DNA): TGCGCCAGCAGCTTGGCCGAGACTAGCCGTACGCAGTATTTT. Its translation is CASSLAETSRTQYF. Based on the CDR3 plus reference TRBV5-1 and TRBJ2-3, the full variable domain is KAGVTQTPRYLIKTRGQQVTLSCSPISGHRSVSWYQQTPGQGLQFLFEYFSETQRNKGNFPGRFSGRQFSNSRSEMNVSTLELGDSALYLCASSLAETSRTQYFGPGTRLTVL.

This clonotype was observed at least ten times. The V call is TRBV7-6, the J call TRBJ2-1; D is tentatively TRBD1 or TRBD2 (5 bases each). Germline V gene lookup returns CDR1 SGHVS and CDR2 FNYEAQ. V was pared by 5 bases and J by 0 bases, with 20 bases between. This CDR3 is built from 18 residues. The CDR3 DNA is TGTGCCAGCAGCAAAGATGGGACCTTAGCTAGCTCCTACAATGAGCAGTTCTTC. Its translation: CASSKDGTLASSYNEQFF.

In its sample, this clonotype was seen many times. The V and J genes are TRBV7-9 and TRBJ2-7; 8 nucleotides line up with TRBD1. After removal of 5 bases from V and 0 bases from J, the junction contained 6 bases not matched to a gene. The CDR3 is 15 amino acids. Germline CDR1 reads SEHNR; CDR2 reads FQNEAQ (reference sequence). In DNA, the CDR3 is TGTGCCAGCAGCCGACCGACAGGGGTCTCCTACGAGCAGTACTTC. It codes for CASSRPTGVSYEQYF.

There are many counts of this clonotype. The chain has TRBV11-3 and TRBJ2-1, with D perhaps TRBD2 (5 bases). V lost 3 bases and J lost 1, with 10 bases in between. In germline, CDR1 is SGHNT, CDR2 YENEEA. There are 15 residues in the CDR3. CDR3 nucleotide sequence: TGTGCCAGCAGCTTGGAAAGGGAGTCCTACAATGAGCAGTTCTTC. This codes for CASSLERESYNEQFF.

This clonotype was detected many times. The chain joins TRBV7-9 to TRBJ2-5, with TRBD1 matching 9 bases. Looked up from germline, CDR1 is SEHNR and CDR2 is FQNEAQ (reference sequence). The CDR3 length is 16 residues. The V segment lost 8 bases and the J segment 3 bases; nucleotides outside the gene matches: 13. The CDR3, as DNA: TGTGCCAGCCACTCGCTACAGGGGGCGAAGGAAGAGACCCAGTACTTC. Amino acid sequence: CASHSLQGAKEETQYF.

This clonotype was picked up many times. This rearrangement joins TRBV2 to TRBJ2-3; unclear D gene. The CDR3 sequence is 13 residues long. The ends were cut back, 10 bases at V and 5 bases at J, with 16 bases in the middle. CDR1 and CDR2 (germline): SNHLY, FYNNEI. The CDR3 region has the DNA TGTGCCACCCCGGAAGGATATGGAGATACGCAGTATTTT. This sequence encodes CATPEGYGDTQYF.

V gene TRBV5-1 combines with J gene TRBJ2-7; unclear D gene. V lost 7 bases to trimming and J lost 2 bases, with 7 bases between them. There are 11 residues in the CDR3. In germline, CDR1 is SGHRS, CDR2 YFSETQ. The CDR3 is CASGSAYEQYF. For the CDR3, the DNA is TGCGCCAGCGGGTCGGCCTACGAGCAGTACTTC.

Regarding this clonotype: Possible read error: a much larger clone is one base away. V usage is TRBV6-1 and J usage is TRBJ1-5; D remains unclear. Germline V CDR1 and CDR2: MNHNS, SASEGT. This CDR3 is 15 amino acids long. CDR3 nucleotide sequence: TGTGCCAGCAGTGAAGGTGGTTGGAGCATTCAGCCCCAGCATTTT. Amino acid sequence: CASSEGGWSIQPQHF.

This clonotype was seen a few times. V gene TRBV24-1 combines with J gene TRBJ1-5; possible D gene TRBD1, 6 bases. Germline loops: CDR1 KGHDR, CDR2 SFDVKD. The CDR3 is made up of 16 amino acids. With 3 bases removed from V and 0 bases from J, the gap between germline ends came to 11 bases. The CDR3 coding sequence is TGTGCCACCAGTGATGGGGACACTAATAGCAATCAGCCCCAGCATTTT. Translation gives CATSDGDTNSNQPQHF.

The sample holds many counts of this clonotype. The V call is TRBV7-2, the J call TRBJ2-2; D remains ambiguous. This CDR3 contains 14 residues. V shed 5 bases and J shed 4 bases, with 11 bases lying between them. Germline lookup yields CDR1 SGHTA and CDR2 FQGNSA. DNA of the CDR3: TGTGCCAGCAGCCTGGGGATCACCACCGGGGAGCTGTTTTTT. Amino acids: CASSLGITTGELFF.

The chain combines TRBV25-1 with TRBJ2-3; D is unresolved. Germline loops: CDR1 MGHDK, CDR2 SYGVNS. Trimming took off 1 base at V and 2 bases at J, with 7 bases between the two ends. This CDR3 is 14 amino acids long. The CDR3 DNA reads as TGTGCCAGCAGTGAATCCCTTTACACAGATACGCAGTATTTT. Protein sequence: CASSESLYTDTQYF.

This clonotype was detected ten times or more. The rearrangement uses TRBV5-1 and TRBJ2-3; D call uncertain. Germline loops: CDR1 SGHRS, CDR2 YFSETQ. V was clipped by 4 bases and J by 6 bases, with 9 bases between them. The CDR3 contains 12 residues. CDR3 region: CASSIQMDTQYF. CDR3 nucleotides: TGCGCCAGCAGCATCCAGATGGATACGCAGTATTTT. Full variable domain (rest looked up from reference TRBV5-1 and TRBJ2-3): KAGVTQTPRYLIKTRGQQVTLSCSPISGHRSVSWYQQTPGQGLQFLFEYFSETQRNKGNFPGRFSGRQFSNSRSEMNVSTLELGDSALYLCASSIQMDTQYFGPGTRLTVL.